This T cell receptor beta chain was retrieved from a study of blood T cell repertoires in COVID-19. Study summary: Both acute and convalescent COVID-19 samples were obtained from the United States, Italy and Spain.

Assay: immunoSEQ multiplex PCR; the TCRdb copy retains only in-frame clones and omits some. The repertoire includes approximately 260,000 clones, roughly nine tenths of them detected once, and 7.2% sits in the top ten. Trimming took off 0 bases at V and 1 base at J, with 7 bases between the two ends. The CDR3 sequence is 14 residues long. Per the germline V gene, CDR1 is SGHRS and CDR2 is YFSETQ. This clone has only one observation. The sequence was collected from a man in his fifties or sixties who had recovered from COVID-19. Source material: peripheral blood. The V call is TRBV5-1, the J call TRBJ1-1; tentative D call: TRBD1 (6 bases). Here the CDR3 reads CASSLGTENTEAFF. The DNA for the CDR3 is TGCGCCAGCAGCTTGGGGACAGAGAACACTGAAGCTTTCTTT. Based on the CDR3 plus reference TRBV5-1 and TRBJ1-1, the full variable domain is KAGVTQTPRYLIKTRGQQVTLSCSPISGHRSVSWYQQTPGQGLQFLFEYFSETQRNKGNFPGRFSGRQFSNSRSEMNVSTLELGDSALYLCASSLGTENTEAFFGQGTRLTVV.